This note documents a single T cell receptor beta chain sequence. These data belong to a study of T cells after yellow fever vaccination. Trimming removed 3 bases from V and 10 bases from J; junction bases left unmatched: 5. CDR1 is ENHRY, CDR2 SYGVKD, per germline. The CDR3 has 13 residues. TCRdb used MiXCR to reprocess the 5' RACE reads, holding one entry per CDR3 protein. The table shows hundreds of thousands of distinct CDR3 sequences, with approximately 21% occurring only once. The sample here was PBMCs, taken 15 days after the yellow fever booster vaccination. The V and J genes are TRBV10-3 and TRBJ2-1; 8 bases are a match to TRBD2. This clonotype was sampled from a young man who received the YFV17D yellow fever vaccine. The CDR3 coding sequence is TGTGCCATCAGTGAAGGTCGGGAGGGGGAGCAGTTCTTC. Its protein is CAISEGREGEQFF.